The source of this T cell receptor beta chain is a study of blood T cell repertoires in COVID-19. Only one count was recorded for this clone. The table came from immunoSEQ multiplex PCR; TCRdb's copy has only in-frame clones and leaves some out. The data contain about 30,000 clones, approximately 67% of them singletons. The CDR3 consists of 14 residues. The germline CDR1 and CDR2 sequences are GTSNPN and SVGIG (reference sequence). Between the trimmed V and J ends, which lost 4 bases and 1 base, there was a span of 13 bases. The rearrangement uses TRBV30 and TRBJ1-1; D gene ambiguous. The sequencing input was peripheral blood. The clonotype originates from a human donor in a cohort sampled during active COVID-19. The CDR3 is CAWTRLLQNTEAFF. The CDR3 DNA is TGTGCCTGGACCCGTTTACTGCAGAACACTGAAGCTTTCTTT. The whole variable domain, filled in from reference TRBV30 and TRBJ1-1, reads SQTIHQWPATLVQPVGSPLSLECTVEGTSNPNLYWYRQAAGRGLQLLFYSVGIGQISSEVPQNLSASRPQDRQFILSSKKLLLSDSGFYLCAWTRLLQNTEAFFGQGTRLTVV.